This TCR beta chain was identified in a study of blood T cell repertoires in COVID-19. The assay was immunoSEQ multiplex PCR, and TCRdb's table has in-frame clones only and misses some. The profile shows around 150,000 clones, approximately 90% of them singletons. Germline V gene sequence: CDR1 MDHEN, CDR2 SYDVKM. CDR3 length equals 14 residues. Trimming took 5 bases from V and 0 from J, leaving 8 bases between them. The sequence was obtained from a woman in her fifties or sixties with active COVID-19. The source material was peripheral blood. This chain links TRBV28 with TRBJ1-3; no reliable D call. CDR3 loop: CASSATISGNTIYF. The CDR3 region has the DNA TGTGCCAGCAGTGCCACTATCTCTGGAAACACCATATATTTT. The full variable domain, in which reference TRBV28 and TRBJ1-3 provide the parts outside the CDR3, is DVKVTQSSRYLVKRTGEKVFLECVQDMDHENMFWYRQDPGLGLRLIYFSYDVKMKEKGDIPEGYSVSREKKERFSLILESASTNQTSMYLCASSATISGNTIYFGEGSWLTVV.